This is a list of T cell receptor beta chains from one sample in a study of cytomegalovirus exposure and HLA in healthy donors. Repertoires were generated with immunoSEQ multiplex PCR, while TCRdb's copy carries only in-frame clones and drops some. The table has approximately 69,000 clones, approximately 81% seen once; the top ten hold about a fifth. Input material: PBMCs. The receptors were sampled from a woman in her 30s in good health and CMV-seropositive. Each CDR3 is given with its conserved first and last residue. D genes are given only for firm matches. Clone size, where shown, is once, few, many, or a class for clones that have expanded.

d_gene: NA; j_gene: TRBJ1-5; v_gene: TRBV6-1; abundance: NA; CDR3nt: TGTGCCAGCAGTGGCAACTTTCGGGAGCCCCAGCATTTT; CDR3aa: CASSGNFREPQHF
d_gene: TRBD1; j_gene: TRBJ2-7; v_gene: TRBV5-1; abundance: NA; CDR3nt: TGCGCCAGCAGCCCCGGGACAGGGCGACACGAGCAGTACTTC; CDR3aa: CASSPGTGRHEQYF
d_gene: TRBD2; j_gene: TRBJ2-1; v_gene: TRBV5-1; abundance: NA; CDR3nt: TGCGCCAGCACTCCAGCGGGAGGCCATGAGCAGTTCTTC; CDR3aa: CASTPAGGHEQFF
d_gene: TRBD1; j_gene: TRBJ2-7; v_gene: TRBV6-5; abundance: NA; CDR3nt: TGTGCCAGCAGTACAACACAGGGGTACGAGCAGTACTTC; CDR3aa: CASSTTQGYEQYF
d_gene: NA; j_gene: TRBJ2-6; v_gene: TRBV15; abundance: NA; CDR3nt: TGTGCCACCAGCAGACAGAGGAGTTCTGGGGCCAACGTCCTGACTTTC; CDR3aa: CATSRQRSSGANVLTF
d_gene: NA; j_gene: TRBJ2-2; v_gene: TRBV9; abundance: NA; CDR3nt: TGTGCCAGCAGCGTAGGGGCCACCGGGGAGCTGTTTTTT; CDR3aa: CASSVGATGELFF
d_gene: NA; j_gene: TRBJ2-1; v_gene: TRBV25-1; abundance: NA; CDR3nt: TGTGCCAGCAGCATCGGGAGATACAATGAGCAGTTCTTC; CDR3aa: CASSIGRYNEQFF
d_gene: NA; j_gene: TRBJ1-5; v_gene: TRBV4-2; abundance: few; CDR3nt: TGTGCCAGCAGCCAAGATGCCACTCCTAGTAGGCCCCAGCATTTT; CDR3aa: CASSQDATPSRPQHF
d_gene: TRBD1; j_gene: TRBJ1-2; v_gene: TRBV5-6; abundance: NA; CDR3nt: TGTGCCAGCGGACAGGGACTCCGTAACTATGGCTACACCTTC; CDR3aa: CASGQGLRNYGYTF
d_gene: TRBD1; j_gene: TRBJ1-5; v_gene: TRBV5-6; abundance: NA; CDR3nt: TGTGCCAGCAGCTTGGACAGGGGTCGGAATCAGCCCCAGCATTTT; CDR3aa: CASSLDRGRNQPQHF
d_gene: TRBD2; j_gene: TRBJ2-7; v_gene: TRBV28; abundance: NA; CDR3nt: TGTGCCAGCAGTTTCCGAACGGGAGGGCCCTACGAGCAGTACTTC; CDR3aa: CASSFRTGGPYEQYF
d_gene: TRBD2; j_gene: TRBJ2-5; v_gene: TRBV6-6; abundance: NA; CDR3nt: TGTGCCAGCTCGAAGTTAGCGGGAGTGGACCAGTACTTC; CDR3aa: CASSKLAGVDQYF
d_gene: TRBD2; j_gene: TRBJ2-2; v_gene: TRBV6-5; abundance: NA; CDR3nt: TGTGCCAGCAGTTACACTAGCGGGAGGTTCACCGGGGAGCTGTTTTTT; CDR3aa: CASSYTSGRFTGELFF
d_gene: NA; j_gene: TRBJ2-5; v_gene: TRBV18; abundance: NA; CDR3nt: TGTGCCAGCTCACCACGAGGGCAAGAGACCCAGTACTTC; CDR3aa: CASSPRGQETQYF
d_gene: TRBD1; j_gene: TRBJ2-5; v_gene: TRBV6-6; abundance: once; CDR3nt: TGTGCCAGTCTCTCTTCAGGGGGACAAGAGACCCAGTACTTC; CDR3aa: CASLSSGGQETQYF
d_gene: NA; j_gene: TRBJ2-5; v_gene: TRBV5-4; abundance: NA; CDR3nt: TGTGCCAGCAGCTTGGCGGAGACCCAGTACTTC; CDR3aa: CASSLAETQYF
d_gene: NA; j_gene: TRBJ1-2; v_gene: TRBV7-6; abundance: NA; CDR3nt: TGTGCCAGCAGCCCATCCAGGGACTATGGCTACACCTTC; CDR3aa: CASSPSRDYGYTF
d_gene: TRBD2; j_gene: TRBJ2-1; v_gene: TRBV4-2; abundance: NA; CDR3nt: TGTGCCAGCAGCCATGCATCAACCGGGACTAGCGGGATTAATGAGCAGTTCTTC; CDR3aa: CASSHASTGTSGINEQFF